This T cell receptor beta chain was identified in a study of T cell repertoires and HLA-DP antigens. Assay: immunoSEQ multiplex PCR; the TCRdb copy retains only in-frame clones and omits some. Here the sample spans around 70,000 clones, about four fifths being singletons. This CDR3 has 13 residues. The germline V gene encodes CDR1 SGHTA and CDR2 FQGNSA. J lost 5 bases, V lost 5 bases, and 2 bases had no gene match. Comment on this clone: Its antigen is still unknown.

V is TRBV7-2 and J is TRBJ1-1, with 10 bases aligning to TRBD1. The sequencing input was CD4+ T cells from PBMCs. The source is a man between 60 and 75 years old in good health and CMV-seronegative. CDR3 sequence (DNA): TGTGCCAGCAGCGAGGGACAGGGGACTGAAGCTTTCTTT. This gives the protein CASSEGQGTEAFF.